This TCR beta chain was captured in a study of beta chain features in type 1 diabetes. Overall study findings and caveats: More deletions and fewer insertions at VDJ junctions were found in patients with type 1 diabetes.

This clone was found many times. Its antigen is as yet unknown. The CDR3 is 13 residues long. The germline V gene has CDR1 GTSNPN and CDR2 SVGIG (reference sequence). V lost 8 bases to trimming and J lost 0 bases; unmatched junction nucleotides: 4. Naive, central memory, regulatory and stem cell-like memory cells within the CD4+ compartment were sorted using CD45RO/CCR7/CD25/CD127/CD95/CD27. The whole isolated RNA underwent reverse transcription, so sequencing captured expressed TCRB transcripts. The data were produced by immunoSEQ multiplex PCR, yet TCRdb's version contains in-frame clones alone and is incomplete. The sample records 150,000 or so clones, around 10% being singletons.

The chain has TRBV30 and TRBJ2-4; 7 bases match TRBD1. The sample taken for sequencing was central memory CD4+ T cells from blood. This TCR came from a man between 18 and 35 years old in good health. The CDR3 region has the DNA TGTGCCGCGACAGGGTTAGCCAAAAACATTCAGTACTTC. Translation gives CAATGLAKNIQYF. Combining the CDR3 with reference TRBV30 and TRBJ2-4 gives the whole variable domain SQTIHQWPATLVQPVGSPLSLECTVEGTSNPNLYWYRQAAGRGLQLLFYSVGIGQISSEVPQNLSASRPQDRQFILSSKKLLLSDSGFYLCAATGLAKNIQYFGAGTRLSVL.